The clone carrying this TCR beta chain was found a few times. Its antigen is as yet unknown. Per germline, CDR1 MNHNS and CDR2 SASEGT. Trimming left V 5 bases short and J 3 bases short, with 5 bases between. The CDR3 runs 12 residues. Separate cDNA molecules each had unique molecular identifiers attached to them. TCRdb ran MiXCR on the 5' RACE reads and lists one entry per CDR3 protein. The sample yields roughly 80,000 distinct CDR3 sequences, about an eighth seen once. The data are from a study of early T cells in non-severe SARS-CoV-2 infection. Background on the study: Sequencing targeted bulk RNA from unsorted whole blood, leaving chains unpaired. General study findings and limits: The study's VDJdb matching favored anti-spike CD8 responses and missed private and CD4 specificities.

The source is an adult who was a healthcare worker with PCR-confirmed SARS-CoV-2 infection or an uninfected control (not recorded which). The chain is built from TRBV6-1 and TRBJ2-1; D remains unclear. The sequenced sample consisted of whole blood. This chain's CDR3 is CASSPRYNEQFF. CDR3 nucleotide sequence: TGTGCCAGCAGTCCCCGCTACAATGAGCAGTTCTTC.